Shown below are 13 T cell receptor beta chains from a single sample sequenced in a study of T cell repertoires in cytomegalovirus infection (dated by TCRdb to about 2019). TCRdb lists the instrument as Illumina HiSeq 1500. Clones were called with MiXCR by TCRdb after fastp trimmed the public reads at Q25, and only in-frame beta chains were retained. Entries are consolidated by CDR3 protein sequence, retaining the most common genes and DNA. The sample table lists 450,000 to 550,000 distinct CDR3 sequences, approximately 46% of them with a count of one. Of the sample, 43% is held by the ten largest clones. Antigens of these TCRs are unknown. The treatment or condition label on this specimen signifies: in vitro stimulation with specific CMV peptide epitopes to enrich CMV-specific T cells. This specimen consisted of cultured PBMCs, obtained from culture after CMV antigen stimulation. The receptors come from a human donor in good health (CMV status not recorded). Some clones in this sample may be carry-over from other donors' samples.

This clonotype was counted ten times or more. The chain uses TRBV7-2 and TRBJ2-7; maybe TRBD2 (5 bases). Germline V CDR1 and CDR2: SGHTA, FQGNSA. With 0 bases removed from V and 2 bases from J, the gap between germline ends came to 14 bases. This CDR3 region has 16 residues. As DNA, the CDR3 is TGTGCCAGCAGCTTAGCAGCTTCGGAGGCCGCCTACGAGCAGTACTTC. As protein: CASSLAASEAAYEQYF. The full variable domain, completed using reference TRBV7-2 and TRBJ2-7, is GAGVSQSPSNKVTEKGKDVELRCDPISGHTALYWYRQSLGQGLEFLIYFQGNSAPDKSGLPSDRFSAERTGGSVSTLTIQRTQQEDSAVYLCASSLAASEAAYEQYFGPGTRLTVT.

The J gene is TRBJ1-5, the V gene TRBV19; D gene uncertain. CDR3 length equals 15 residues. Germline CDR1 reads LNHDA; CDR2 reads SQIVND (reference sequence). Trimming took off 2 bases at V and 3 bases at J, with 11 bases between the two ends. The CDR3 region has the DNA TGTGCCAGTAGTATATGGGGAGTCCTCAATCAGCCCCAGCATTTT. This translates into CASSIWGVLNQPQHF.

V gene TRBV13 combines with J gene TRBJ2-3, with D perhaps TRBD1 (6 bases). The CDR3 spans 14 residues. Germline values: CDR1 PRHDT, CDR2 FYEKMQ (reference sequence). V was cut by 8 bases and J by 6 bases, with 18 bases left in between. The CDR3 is CASLQGNIVDTQYF. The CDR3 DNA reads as TGTGCCAGCCTACAGGGAAACATTGTGGATACGCAGTATTTT.

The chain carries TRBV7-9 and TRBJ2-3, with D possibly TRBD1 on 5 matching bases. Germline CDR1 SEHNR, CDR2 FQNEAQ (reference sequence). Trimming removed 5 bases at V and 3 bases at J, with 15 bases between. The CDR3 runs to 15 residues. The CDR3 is CASSTDTGLTDTQYF. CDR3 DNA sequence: TGTGCCAGCAGCACGGATACAGGATTAACAGATACGCAGTATTTT.

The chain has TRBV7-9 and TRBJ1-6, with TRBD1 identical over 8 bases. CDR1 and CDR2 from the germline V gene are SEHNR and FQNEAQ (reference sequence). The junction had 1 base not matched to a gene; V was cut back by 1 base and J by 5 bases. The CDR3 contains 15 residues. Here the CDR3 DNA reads TGTGCCAGCAGCTTAGAGACAGGGGATAATTCACCCCTCCACTTT. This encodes CASSLETGDNSPLHF.

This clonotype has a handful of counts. The chain's CDR3 is CASSLAGGLVVGYTF. DNA of the CDR3: TGTGCCAGCAGCTTAGCGGGAGGGTTGGTGGTTGGCTACACCTTC. The rearrangement uses TRBV7-2 and TRBJ1-2; D gene ambiguous. Per germline, CDR1 SGHTA and CDR2 FQGNSA. V was clipped by 0 bases and J by 7 bases, with 15 bases between them. CDR3 length: 15 residues. The variable domain in full, with the rest retrieved from reference TRBV7-2 and TRBJ1-2, is GAGVSQSPSNKVTEKGKDVELRCDPISGHTALYWYRQSLGQGLEFLIYFQGNSAPDKSGLPSDRFSAERTGGSVSTLTIQRTQQEDSAVYLCASSLAGGLVVGYTFGSGTRLTVV.

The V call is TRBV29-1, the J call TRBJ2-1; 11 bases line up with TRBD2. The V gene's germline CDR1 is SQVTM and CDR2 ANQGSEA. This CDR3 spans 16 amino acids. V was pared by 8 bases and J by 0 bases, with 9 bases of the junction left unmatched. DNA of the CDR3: TGCAGCTCCTTAGCGGGGGGGCCAATCTCCTACAATGAGCAGTTCTTC. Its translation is CSSLAGGPISYNEQFF.

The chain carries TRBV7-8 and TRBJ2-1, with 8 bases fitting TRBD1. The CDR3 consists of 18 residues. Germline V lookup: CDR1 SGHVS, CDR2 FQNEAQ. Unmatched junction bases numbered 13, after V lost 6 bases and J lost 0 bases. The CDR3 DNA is TGTGCCAGCAGATTGACAGGGGTCCGATTAAGCTCCTACAATGAGCAGTTCTTC. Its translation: CASRLTGVRLSSYNEQFF.

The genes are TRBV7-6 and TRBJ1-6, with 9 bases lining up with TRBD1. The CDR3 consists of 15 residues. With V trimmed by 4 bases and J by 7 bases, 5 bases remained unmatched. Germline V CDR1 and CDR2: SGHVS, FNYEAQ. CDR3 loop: CASSSGTGLNSPLHF. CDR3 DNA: TGTGCCAGCAGCTCCGGGACAGGGCTGAATTCACCCCTCCACTTT.

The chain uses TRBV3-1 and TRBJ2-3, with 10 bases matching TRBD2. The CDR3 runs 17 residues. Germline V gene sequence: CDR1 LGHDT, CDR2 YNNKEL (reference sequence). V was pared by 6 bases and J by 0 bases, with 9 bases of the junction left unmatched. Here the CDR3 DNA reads TGTGCCAGCAGACTAGGAACTAGCGGGATAAGCACAGATACGCAGTATTTT. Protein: CASRLGTSGISTDTQYF.

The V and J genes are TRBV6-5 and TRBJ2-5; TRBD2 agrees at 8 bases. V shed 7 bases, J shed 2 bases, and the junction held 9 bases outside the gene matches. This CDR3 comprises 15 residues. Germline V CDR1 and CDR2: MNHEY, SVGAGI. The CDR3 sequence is CASNMLAGLQETQYF. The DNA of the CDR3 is TGTGCCAGCAATATGCTAGCGGGCCTACAAGAGACCCAGTACTTC.

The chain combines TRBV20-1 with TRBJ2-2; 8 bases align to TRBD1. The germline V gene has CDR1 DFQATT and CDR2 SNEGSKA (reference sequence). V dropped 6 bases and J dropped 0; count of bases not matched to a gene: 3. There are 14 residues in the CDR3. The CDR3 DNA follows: TGCAGTGCAACGGGACAGGCGAACACCGGGGAGCTGTTTTTT. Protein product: CSATGQANTGELFF.

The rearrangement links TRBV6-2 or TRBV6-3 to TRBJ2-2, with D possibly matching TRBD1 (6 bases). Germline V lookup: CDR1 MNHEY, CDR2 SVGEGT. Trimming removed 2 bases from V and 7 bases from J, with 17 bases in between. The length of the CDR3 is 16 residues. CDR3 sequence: CASSYPFGGRSGELFF. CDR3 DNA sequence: TGTGCCAGCAGTTACCCCTTTGGGGGCCGAAGCGGGGAGCTGTTTTTT.